This TCR beta chain emerged from a study of T cell responses to AZD1222 COVID-19 vaccine. Study-wide findings and caveats: The reported proportion of spike-specific TCRs targeting unmutated variant regions was nearly half.

The protocol was immunoSEQ multiplex PCR, while the TCRdb copy is restricted to in-frame clones and leaves out a portion. The table lists 150,000 to 200,000 clones, around 90% of them singletons. On this clone itself: Antigen specificity is unknown.

Germline values: CDR1 SGHRS, CDR2 YFSETQ. The length of the CDR3 is 12 residues. The V end lost 8 bases, the J end lost 6 bases, and 12 bases lay between the germline ends. This clonotype was obtained from an adult who received the MenACWY meningococcal vaccine as a control. The chain recombines TRBV5-1 with TRBJ2-1, with unresolved D. Sequenced material: peripheral blood, taken 28 days after the second dose of the MenACWY control vaccine. Here the CDR3 reads CASSKTGNEQFF. The CDR3 bases are TGCGCCAGTTCAAAGACGGGCAATGAGCAGTTCTTC.